Sequencing of this T cell receptor (beta chain) was carried out in a study of cytomegalovirus exposure and HLA in healthy donors. Whole-study findings and limits: Through in vitro validation, a few CMV-associated chains were shown to be specific for CMV antigens. Rarity marked most TCR sequences, yet some public TCRs occurred in many donors. TCR beta chains numbering some 160 were designated cytomegalovirus-associated.

Clones were sequenced by immunoSEQ multiplex PCR, and TCRdb holds only the in-frame ones, with some missing. This repertoire shows roughly 98,000 clones, roughly 89% found once; its top ten account for under 4.5%. The CDR3 has 14 amino acids. After removal of 2 bases from V and 1 base from J, the junction contained 0 bases not matched to a gene. CDR1 is SGDLS, CDR2 YYNGEE, per germline. With regard to this clone: Its antigen is not known. The identical CDR3 is also encoded by other nucleotide sequences in the sample.

The donors were part of the approximately 130-subject validation cohort, which stood apart from the roughly 670-subject first cohort. Sequencing was done on a sample of PBMCs. This chain connects TRBV9 to TRBJ1-1; TRBD1 agrees at 9 bases. The sequence was collected from a woman in her twenties or thirties in good health and CMV-seronegative. The CDR3: CASSVGQGNTEAFF. CDR3 bases: TGTGCCAGCAGCGTGGGACAGGGGAACACTGAAGCTTTCTTT.